These 20 T cell receptor beta chains originate from one sample sequenced in a study of Tregs in tolerant kidney transplant recipients. Using immunoSEQ multiplex PCR, the repertoire was profiled, and TCRdb retains in-frame clones only, with some absent. Altogether 110,000 or so clones are present, almost 95% being singletons, with the ten largest covering around 0.58%. Sequencing input: CD4+ T cells from blood. These receptors were taken from a human donor in good health.

The chain is built from TRBV6-5 and TRBJ2-5; D not resolved. V was pared by 2 bases and J by 1 base, with 5 bases between. CDR3 size: 13 residues. The V gene's germline CDR1 is MNHEY and CDR2 SVGAGI. In DNA form, the CDR3 reads TGTGCCAGCAGTTACGGGATCCAAGAGACCCAGTACTTC. It specifies CASSYGIQETQYF.

The rearrangement uses TRBV19 and TRBJ2-7, with D tentatively TRBD2 (6 bases). The length of the CDR3 is 13 residues. CDR1 and CDR2 (germline): LNHDA, SQIVND (reference sequence). The V end was cut by 10 bases, the J end by 5 bases, with 18 bases between. CDR3 amino acids: CATSVGRRDEQYF. The CDR3 region has the DNA TGTGCCACATCGGTTGGTAGGAGGGACGAGCAGTACTTC.

The chain employs TRBV5-8 and TRBJ2-6, with a possible D match to TRBD2 (5 bases). Between the trimmed V and J ends, which lost 4 bases and 0 bases, there was a span of 17 bases. The CDR3 extends over 18 amino acids. The germline gives CDR1 SGHTS, CDR2 YDEGEE. CDR3 in DNA: TGTGCCAGCAGCCCTAGCCTACAGTATCCCTCTGGGGCCAACGTCCTGACTTTC. Translated, it gives CASSPSLQYPSGANVLTF.

The rearrangement joins TRBV11-3 to TRBJ2-2; D remains unclear. V lost 1 base and J 7 bases, leaving 13 bases between the germline ends. Germline values: CDR1 SGHNT, CDR2 YENEEA. This CDR3 has 15 amino acids. The DNA for the CDR3 is TGTGCCAGCAGCTTAGGGGTTATAGTTGGCGGGGAGCTGTTTTTT. Encoded protein: CASSLGVIVGGELFF.

This chain joins TRBV7-9 and TRBJ1-2; TRBD1 agrees at 7 bases. Germline CDR1 and CDR2: SEHNR and FQNEAQ (reference sequence). The CDR3 loop spans 14 amino acids. The V and J ends lost 3 bases and 6 bases, in that order; junction bases with no gene match: 7. CDR3 protein: CASSFRGLVDGYTF. CDR3 DNA sequence: TGTGCCAGCAGCTTTAGGGGGCTGGTGGATGGCTACACCTTC.

The chain is built from TRBV19 and TRBJ1-1; D is undetermined. The CDR3 spans 15 residues. Germline assignment: CDR1 LNHDA and CDR2 SQIVND (reference sequence). Trimming shortened V by 0 bases and J by 0 bases, and 8 bases separated the two germline ends. The CDR3 protein is CASSIDTRMNTEAFF. For the CDR3, the DNA is TGTGCCAGTAGTATAGATACCCGGATGAACACTGAAGCTTTCTTT.

V and J are TRBV14 and TRBJ1-2; 8 nucleotides line up with TRBD1. Trimming at V came to 4 bases and at J to 4 bases, leaving 11 bases not matched to a gene. The germline CDR1 and CDR2 sequences are SGHDN and FVKESK. The CDR3 contains 16 residues. The CDR3 region has the DNA TGTGCCAGCAGCCTAACCCGGGACAGGCCGTCCTATGGCTACACCTTC. The encoded protein is CASSLTRDRPSYGYTF.

The chain recombines TRBV6-5 with TRBJ1-2; 10 nucleotides align to TRBD1. Unmatched junction bases numbered 5, after V lost 6 bases and J lost 4 bases. CDR1 MNHEY and CDR2 SVGAGI come from the germline V gene. This CDR3 is built from 14 residues. CDR3 sequence: CASRQTGGGYGYTF. The CDR3 coding sequence is TGTGCCAGCAGACAGACAGGGGGCGGCTATGGCTACACCTTC.

A word on this clone: The junction differs from germline at one of its ends, possibly a read error. The rearrangement joins TRBV7-7 to TRBJ2-2, with 8 bases that match TRBD2. CDR1 SSHAT and CDR2 FNYEAQ come from the germline V gene (reference sequence). The length of the CDR3 is 14 residues. This CDR3 reads CASTPGGPGGELFF. In DNA form, the CDR3 reads TGTGCTAGCACCCCGGGGGGGCCCGGCGGGGAGCTGTTTTTT.

This chain joins TRBV5-6 and TRBJ1-5; possibly TRBD1 for D (5 bases). CDR1 and CDR2 from the germline V gene are SGHDT and YYEEEE. The CDR3 sequence is 14 residues long. V was clipped by 0 bases and J by 7 bases, with 11 bases between them. The DNA for the CDR3 is TGTGCCAGCAGCTTGGGCTCGACAGCGCAGCCCCAGCATTTT. Its translation is CASSLGSTAQPQHF.

The J gene is TRBJ1-2, the V gene TRBV7-9; no firm D call. The V end lost 6 bases, the J end lost 3 bases, and 11 bases lay between the germline ends. The germline CDR1 and CDR2 sequences are SEHNR and FQNEAQ (reference sequence). There are 13 residues in the CDR3. The CDR3 sequence: CASRADAHYGYTF. DNA of the CDR3: TGTGCCAGCAGGGCGGACGCCCACTATGGCTACACCTTC.

The chain links TRBV6-5 to TRBJ2-1, with 7 bases aligning to TRBD2. The germline gives CDR1 MNHEY, CDR2 SVGAGI. J lost 0 bases, V lost 7 bases, and 6 bases had no gene match. The CDR3 runs to 15 residues. Here the CDR3 DNA reads TGTGCCAGCACTTTGACTAGCCCCTCCTACAATGAGCAGTTCTTC. This codes for CASTLTSPSYNEQFF.

The V and J genes are TRBV19 and TRBJ1-3; the D is unclear. Germline loops: CDR1 LNHDA, CDR2 SQIVND (reference sequence). Trimming shortened V by 2 bases and J by 5 bases, and 1 base separated the two germline ends. This CDR3 has 11 amino acids. Written as DNA, the CDR3 is TGTGCCAGTAGTATAAGAAACACCATATATTTT. Its translation is CASSIRNTIYF.

The V call is TRBV5-1, the J call TRBJ2-2, with 7 bases lining up with TRBD1. The CDR3 covers 14 residues. V was pared by 2 bases and J by 6 bases, with 4 bases of the junction left unmatched. In germline, CDR1 is SGHRS, CDR2 YFSETQ. As DNA, the CDR3 is TGCGCCAGCAGCTTCGACAGGGCAGCCGGGGAGCTGTTTTTT. Protein sequence: CASSFDRAAGELFF.

J is TRBJ2-1 and V is TRBV5-1; unclear D gene. This CDR3 comprises 15 residues. Germline V gene data show CDR1 as SGHRS and CDR2 as YFSETQ. V gave up 5 bases and J gave up 0 bases, with 12 bases separating them. In DNA, the CDR3 is TGCGCCAGCAGTCCCGACTCTAGCTCCTACAATGAGCAGTTCTTC. Encoded protein: CASSPDSSSYNEQFF.

Turning to this clone: Other DNA sequences from this sample encode an identical CDR3 as well. This chain joins TRBV2 and TRBJ1-2, with D tentatively TRBD1 (5 bases). Germline assignment: CDR1 SNHLY and CDR2 FYNNEI. This CDR3 has 13 residues. The V end was cut by 2 bases, the J end by 4 bases, with 8 bases between. This CDR3 is CASSEQGSYGYTF. The CDR3 bases are TGTGCCAGCAGTGAACAGGGATCCTATGGCTACACCTTC. Drawing the rest from reference TRBV2 and TRBJ1-2, the complete variable domain is EPEVTQTPSHQVTQMGQEVILRCVPISNHLYFYWYRQILGQKVEFLVSFYNNEISEKSEIFDDQFSVERPDGSNFTLKIRSTKLEDSAMYFCASSEQGSYGYTFGSGTRLTVV.

Only one count was recorded for this clone. This chain uses TRBV5-8 with TRBJ1-5; D perhaps matches TRBD1 (5 bases). Between the trimmed V and J ends, which lost 0 bases and 0 bases, there was a span of 7 bases. The CDR3 is 15 amino acids. CDR1 SGHTS and CDR2 YDEGEE come from the germline V gene. CDR3 protein: CASSLGQYSNQPQHF. The CDR3 DNA reads as TGTGCCAGCAGCTTGGGACAGTATAGCAATCAGCCCCAGCATTTT. The variable domain in full, with the rest retrieved from reference TRBV5-8 and TRBJ1-5, is EAGVTQSPTHLIKTRGQQATLRCSPISGHTSVYWYQQALGLGLQFLLWYDEGEERNRGNFPPRFSGRQFPNYSSELNVNALELEDSALYLCASSLGQYSNQPQHFGDGTRLSIL.

The rearrangement joins TRBV27 to TRBJ2-1; D is perhaps TRBD2 (7 bases). Germline assignment: CDR1 MNHEY and CDR2 SMNVEV (reference sequence). Trimming cost V 5 bases and J 9 bases, with 26 bases left between them. This CDR3 is built from 17 residues. CDR3 in amino acids: CASSPPGAGGPSREQFF. CDR3 DNA sequence: TGTGCCAGCAGTCCCCCCGGCGCCGGGGGGCCCTCCCGTGAGCAGTTCTTC.

V is TRBV11-1 and J is TRBJ1-1; D gene ambiguous. The CDR3 is 14 amino acids. Between the trimmed V and J ends, which lost 3 bases and 4 bases, there was a span of 12 bases. Germline V lookup: CDR1 SGHAT, CDR2 FQDESV (reference sequence). This chain's CDR3 is CASSLTSGATEAFF. In DNA, the CDR3 is TGTGCCAGCAGCTTGACATCAGGAGCCACTGAAGCTTTCTTT.

This sequence joins TRBV18 and TRBJ1-3, with TRBD1 matching 7 bases. V was pared by 6 bases and J by 0 bases, with 8 bases of the junction left unmatched. From germline, CDR1 is KGHSH and CDR2 LQKENI. The CDR3 covers 16 residues. The CDR3: CASSLAGQHSGNTIYF. CDR3 DNA: TGTGCCAGCTCCCTAGCGGGACAGCACTCTGGAAACACCATATATTTT.